A single sample gave rise to the 6 T cell receptor beta chains below, sequenced in a study of blood T cell repertoires in COVID-19. Here immunoSEQ multiplex PCR was the method, and the copy in TCRdb shows in-frame clones only, minus some. The table includes more than 200,000 clones, 85% to 90% detected once. The material sequenced was peripheral blood. Receptor source: a woman aged 55 to 70 with acute or convalescent COVID-19.

The chain links TRBV10-2 to TRBJ2-5; tentatively, D is TRBD1 (6 bases). Germline assignment: CDR1 WSHSY and CDR2 SAAADI. V was trimmed by 5 bases and J by 1 base, leaving 14 bases between them. The CDR3 runs 15 residues. The CDR3 protein is CASSKDRDTQETQYF. CDR3 sequence (DNA): TGCGCCAGCAGTAAGGACCGGGACACCCAAGAGACCCAGTACTTC.

This chain links TRBV5-6 with TRBJ2-1; a weak D match, TRBD1 (5 bases). This CDR3 is built from 15 residues. V shed 0 bases and J shed 2 bases, with 9 bases lying between them. Germline V gene data show CDR1 as SGHDT and CDR2 as YYEEEE. CDR3 nucleotides: TGTGCCAGCAGCTTGGGGGGCCCAGCCTACAATGAGCAGTTCTTC. Its translation is CASSLGGPAYNEQFF.

This sequence joins TRBV6-2 or TRBV6-3 and TRBJ2-1; TRBD2 matches 7 bases. Looked up from germline, CDR1 is MNHEY and CDR2 is SVGEGT. The CDR3 is 14 amino acids. Trimming removed 4 bases from V and 9 bases from J; junction bases left unmatched: 9. CDR3 coding DNA: TGTGCCAGCAGTTTTGCGGGAGATTCTATTGAGCAGTTCTTC. Translation: CASSFAGDSIEQFF.

The chain links TRBV7-9 to TRBJ1-5, with TRBD1 identical over 9 bases. In germline, CDR1 is SEHNR, CDR2 FQNEAQ (reference sequence). This CDR3 comprises 15 residues. Unmatched junction bases numbered 7, after V lost 5 bases and J lost 5 bases. DNA of the CDR3: TGTGCCAGCAGCGATGGACAGGGGAAGGATCAGCCCCAGCATTTT. It specifies CASSDGQGKDQPQHF. Filled out from reference TRBV7-9 and TRBJ1-5, the complete variable domain reads DTGVSQNPRHKITKRGQNVTFRCDPISEHNRLYWYRQTLGQGPEFLTYFQNEAQLEKSRLLSDRFSAERPKGSFSTLEIQRTEQGDSAMYLCASSDGQGKDQPQHFGDGTRLSIL.

The chain joins TRBV7-9 to TRBJ2-3, with TRBD2 as a possible D gene (5 bases). Germline V gene lookup returns CDR1 SEHNR and CDR2 FQNEAQ (reference sequence). Trimming took 1 base from V and 3 from J, leaving 11 bases between them. There are 15 residues in the CDR3. The CDR3 DNA reads as TGTGCCAGCAGCTTAGGGGGAGTTTGGACAGATACGCAGTATTTT. As protein: CASSLGGVWTDTQYF.

The chain recombines TRBV15 with TRBJ1-5; no definite D call. The CDR3 is made up of 14 amino acids. CDR1 and CDR2 (germline): LNHNV, YYDKDF (reference sequence). With 1 base removed from V and 10 bases from J, the gap between germline ends came to 14 bases. The CDR3 coding sequence is TGTGCCACCAGCAGAGGAGGAGTCGACCCACCCCAGCATTTT. Translated, it gives CATSRGGVDPPQHF.